One and the same sample provided the 26 T cell receptor beta chains below, sequenced in a study of metastatic and nonmetastatic thyroid tumors. TCRdb called clones again from the PCR reads with MiXCR. The repertoire holds approximately 20,000 clones, with 9% to 15% as singletons. Every patient underwent thyroid surgery untreated. Sequenced sample: blood. The receptors stem from a male donor with papillary thyroid cancer or a benign thyroid nodule (not recorded which). Some clones in this sample may be carry-over from other donors' samples.

This clone was observed at least ten times. The chain joins TRBV20-1 to TRBJ1-2, with unresolved D. Per germline, CDR1 DFQATT and CDR2 SNEGSKA (reference sequence). V gave up 3 bases and J gave up 8 bases, with 7 bases separating them. The CDR3 contains 10 residues. The CDR3 DNA reads as TGCAGTGCTAGGTTCGGCGGCTACACCTTC. Translation: CSARFGGYTF.

This clone is medium-sized within its sample. The J gene is TRBJ1-2, the V gene TRBV12-5; 7 bases fit TRBD1. The CDR3 has 13 residues. Germline CDR1 and CDR2: LGHNT and FRNRAP. With V trimmed by 5 bases and J by 4 bases, 4 bases remained unmatched. The CDR3 loop reads CASGAQGGYGYTF. In nucleotides, the CDR3 is TGTGCTAGTGGTGCCCAGGGGGGCTATGGCTACACCTTC.

The V call is TRBV10-1, the J call TRBJ1-1; D might be TRBD1 (5 bases). Trimming cost V 4 bases and J 7 bases, with 10 bases left between them. CDR3 length: 12 amino acids. The germline V gene encodes CDR1 WNHNN and CDR2 SYGVQD (reference sequence). The CDR3: CASSVRVGEAFF. In DNA form, the CDR3 reads TGCGCCAGCAGTGTCAGGGTGGGTGAAGCTTTCTTT.

By frequency in the sample, this clone is medium-sized. The genes are TRBV2 and TRBJ2-1; the match to TRBD2 covers 14 bases. This CDR3 contains 15 residues. Germline assignment: CDR1 SNHLY and CDR2 FYNNEI. J was trimmed by 12 bases and V by 6 bases; bases with no gene match: 10. The CDR3 DNA reads TGTGCCAGCAGCACCGGGACTAGCGGGAGTTGGGTGCAGTTCTTC. It codes for CASSTGTSGSWVQFF.

This clone was seen many times. This chain joins TRBV9 and TRBJ2-7, with 10 nucleotides matching TRBD1. Germline V gene lookup returns CDR1 SGDLS and CDR2 YYNGEE. This CDR3 has 16 residues. The J segment lost 6 bases and the V segment lost 0 bases, leaving 9 bases of the junction unmatched. CDR3: CASSVAPGTGDTEQYF. CDR3 DNA: TGTGCCAGCAGCGTAGCTCCCGGGACAGGGGACACCGAGCAGTACTTC.

This clone was detected ten times or more. A much larger clonotype is one base distant, so this may be a read error. The rearrangement joins TRBV12-3 or TRBV12-4 to TRBJ2-7, with TRBD1 as a possible D gene (8 bases). This CDR3 spans 19 amino acids. Deletions cut 1 base from V and 6 bases from J, with 28 bases between. In DNA, the CDR3 is TGTGCCAGCAGTTTAGTTGGGGGGGCCGCCGGGACAGGTAGCTTCGAGCAGTACTTC. Its protein is CASSLVGGAAGTGSFEQYF.

J is TRBJ2-7 and V is TRBV2, with D perhaps TRBD1 (6 bases). This CDR3 spans 15 amino acids. The ends were cut back, 6 bases at V and 0 bases at J, with 15 bases in the middle. Germline V gene data show CDR1 as SNHLY and CDR2 as FYNNEI. CDR3 nucleotide sequence: TGTGCCAGCAGACCCGGACAGACAGACTCCTACGAGCAGTACTTC. The encoded protein is CASRPGQTDSYEQYF.

The genes are TRBV28 and TRBJ2-1; 8 bases are shared with TRBD2. This CDR3 is 16 amino acids long. Germline V CDR1 and CDR2: MDHEN, SYDVKM. J lost 3 bases, V lost 10 bases, and 14 bases had no gene match. CDR3 loop: CATLRIAGLDYNEQFF. The CDR3 DNA is TGTGCCACACTGAGAATAGCGGGACTAGACTACAATGAGCAGTTCTTC.

This clone was observed many times. CDR3 sequence: CASSPGQGRQFF. The CDR3 coding sequence is TGTGCCAGCTCACCGGGACAGGGGAGGCAGTTCTTC. This chain connects TRBV18 to TRBJ2-1; 10 bases are a match to TRBD1. Per the germline V gene, CDR1 is KGHSH and CDR2 is LQKENI. The CDR3 extends over 12 amino acids. J lost 12 bases, V lost 3 bases, and 2 bases had no gene match.

This clone was seen at least ten times. This chain joins TRBV28 and TRBJ2-7; 7 nucleotides align to TRBD2. The CDR3 covers 13 residues. Per the germline V gene, CDR1 is MDHEN and CDR2 is SYDVKM. The V gene end was trimmed by 7 bases and the J gene end by 3 bases; junction bases not matched to a gene: 6. The CDR3 region has the DNA TGTGCCAGCACTAAAGCGGGAAACTACGAGCAGTACTTC. Its protein is CASTKAGNYEQYF.

This clone occurred many times. The chain is built from TRBV30 and TRBJ2-5; 8 bases are shared with TRBD1. This CDR3 is 12 amino acids long. V shed 7 bases and J 4 bases; nucleotides not matched to a gene: 5. Germline V gives CDR1 GTSNPN, CDR2 SVGIG (reference sequence). The chain's CDR3 is CASDTGGETQYF. For the CDR3, the DNA is TGTGCCTCCGATACAGGGGGAGAGACCCAGTACTTC.

This clone was counted at least ten times. The V and J genes are TRBV18 and TRBJ1-3, with 7 nucleotides matching TRBD1. With V trimmed by 3 bases and J by 0 bases, 5 bases remained unmatched. The CDR3 runs to 16 residues. Germline V CDR1 and CDR2: KGHSH, LQKENI. CDR3 region: CASSPRTGTSGNTIYF. The CDR3 nucleotides read TGTGCCAGCTCACCGCGGACAGGTACCTCTGGAAACACCATATATTTT.

Within the sample, this clone is medium-sized (0.01 to 0.1%). This chain uses TRBV24-1 with TRBJ1-5; 8 bases line up with TRBD1. V lost 6 bases and J lost 7; bases outside the gene matches: 7. CDR1 and CDR2 from the germline V gene are KGHDR and SFDVKD. CDR3 size: 14 residues. CDR3 in amino acids: CATSLGTGWQPQHF. CDR3 DNA sequence: TGTGCCACCAGTCTAGGGACAGGATGGCAGCCCCAGCATTTT.

There are many counts of this clone. V and J are TRBV9 and TRBJ2-3, with TRBD1 matching 9 bases. The length of the CDR3 is 14 residues. The germline V gene has CDR1 SGDLS and CDR2 YYNGEE. V was pared by 4 bases and J by 6 bases, with 6 bases of the junction left unmatched. The CDR3 bases are TGTGCCAGCAGCTTCGGGACAGGGTTCGATACGCAGTATTTT. Its translation: CASSFGTGFDTQYF.

This clone is labeled as medium-sized. The chain recombines TRBV27 with TRBJ2-7; TRBD2 agrees at 13 bases. CDR1 and CDR2 (germline): MNHEY, SMNVEV (reference sequence). The CDR3 covers 14 residues. The J segment lost 7 bases and the V segment lost 5 bases, leaving 5 bases of the junction unmatched. The DNA for the CDR3 is TGTGCCAGCAGTCCGGGACTAGCGGGACGGGAGCAGTACTTC. Translation: CASSPGLAGREQYF.

In its sample, this clone ranks as medium-sized (0.01 to 0.1%). V and J are TRBV6-2 or TRBV6-3 and TRBJ1-5; possibly TRBD1 for D (5 bases). From germline, CDR1 is MNHEY and CDR2 SVGEGT. The CDR3 runs to 16 residues. The V end lost 0 bases, the J end lost 2 bases, and 11 bases lay between the germline ends. The CDR3 bases are TGTGCCAGCAGTTACTCGGGGGTAAGCGGCAATCAGCCCCAGCATTTT. Residues: CASSYSGVSGNQPQHF.

This clone occurred many times. The chain couples TRBV20-1 to TRBJ2-7; D not certain. Germline CDR1 and CDR2: DFQATT and SNEGSKA (reference sequence). V lost 2 bases to trimming and J lost 5 bases, with 16 bases between them. The CDR3 has 14 amino acids. In DNA, the CDR3 is TGCAGTGCTAGACCTGGGCCGGCGCCTGACGAGCAGTACTTC. As protein: CSARPGPAPDEQYF.

This clone was detected many times. The rearrangement uses TRBV20-1 and TRBJ2-7, with 12 bases matching TRBD1. CDR3 size: 17 residues. Germline V lookup: CDR1 DFQATT, CDR2 SNEGSKA (reference sequence). The CDR3 nucleotides are TGCAGAGTTCTTCCGGGACAGGGGGCTCGATTAAAGAACGAGCAGTACTTC. It encodes CRVLPGQGARLKNEQYF.

This clone has a handful of counts. The chain recombines TRBV6-1 with TRBJ1-5, with 9 bases matching TRBD1. The CDR3 is made up of 14 amino acids. V trimming: 5 bases; J trimming: 9 bases; junction bases outside the gene matches: 8. CDR1 and CDR2 (germline): MNHNS, SASEGT. The CDR3 DNA follows: TGTGCCAGCAGTACGAAGACAGGGGGTTTGCCCCAGCATTTT. Its protein is CASSTKTGGLPQHF.

This chain joins TRBV5-6 and TRBJ2-7, with D perhaps matching TRBD1 or TRBD2 (5 bases each). V was pared by 4 bases and J by 2 bases, with 13 bases between. CDR1 and CDR2 (germline): SGHDT, YYEEEE. There are 14 residues in the CDR3. CDR3 nucleotides: TGTGCCAGCAGCATCCAAGAGGGGCCCTACGAGCAGTACTTC. Translated, it gives CASSIQEGPYEQYF.

This clone is categorized as medium-sized (0.01 to 0.1%). This chain uses TRBV27 with TRBJ2-2; TRBD2 matches 7 bases. Looked up from germline, CDR1 is MNHEY and CDR2 is SMNVEV (reference sequence). The junction had 9 bases not matched to a gene; V was cut back by 5 bases and J by 12 bases. This CDR3 has 13 residues. CDR3 sequence reads: CASSPLAGLKLFF. In nucleotides, the CDR3 is TGTGCCAGCAGTCCCTTAGCGGGTCTGAAGCTGTTTTTT.

The chain is built from TRBV19 and TRBJ2-3; weak D call: TRBD2 (5 bases). Trimming removed 4 bases at V and 4 bases at J, with 12 bases between. The CDR3 extends over 14 amino acids. The germline gives CDR1 LNHDA, CDR2 SQIVND (reference sequence). CDR3 sequence (DNA): TGTGCCAGTAGTACCCTACTAGGAGCAGATACGCAGTATTTT. It specifies CASSTLLGADTQYF.

The chain combines TRBV27 with TRBJ2-1; 7 positions match TRBD2. The CDR3 spans 15 residues. Germline trimming cut 5 bases from V and 6 bases from J; bases unmatched to any gene: 10. Germline V gene data show CDR1 as MNHEY and CDR2 as SMNVEV (reference sequence). The CDR3 loop is CASSPFGGGSNEQFF. CDR3 DNA sequence: TGTGCCAGCAGTCCCTTCGGGGGAGGGTCCAATGAGCAGTTCTTC.

By share, this clone counts as medium-sized. The chain employs TRBV27 and TRBJ2-2; the D gene is possibly TRBD2 (5 bases). This CDR3 is built from 15 residues. Germline lookup yields CDR1 MNHEY and CDR2 SMNVEV (reference sequence). With 0 bases removed from V and 6 bases from J, the gap between germline ends came to 11 bases. CDR3 sequence (DNA): TGTGCCAGCAGTTTATCTATGCGGGTGCCCGGGGAGCTGTTTTTT. Its protein is CASSLSMRVPGELFF.

Within the sample, this clone is medium-sized. This CDR3 is also generated by other DNA sequences in the sample. The rearrangement links TRBV6-1 to TRBJ2-7; 8 nucleotides agree with TRBD2. Germline V gives CDR1 MNHNS, CDR2 SASEGT. CDR3 size: 15 residues. V shed 6 bases and J 2 bases; nucleotides not matched to a gene: 9. The CDR3 here is CASRAGLAGPYEQYF. The CDR3 DNA follows: TGTGCCAGCAGGGCGGGGCTAGCGGGTCCCTACGAGCAGTACTTC.

This rearrangement joins TRBV30 to TRBJ1-1, with TRBD1 identical over 7 bases. The CDR3 has 13 residues. Germline V gene sequence: CDR1 GTSNPN, CDR2 SVGIG (reference sequence). V shed 3 bases, J shed 7 bases, and the junction held 8 bases outside the gene matches. Written as DNA, the CDR3 is TGTGCCTGGAGAGGGGACAGCCTGAATGAAGCTTTCTTT. Translation gives CAWRGDSLNEAFF. The variable domain in full, completed from reference TRBV30 and TRBJ1-1, reads SQTIHQWPATLVQPVGSPLSLECTVEGTSNPNLYWYRQAAGRGLQLLFYSVGIGQISSEVPQNLSASRPQDRQFILSSKKLLLSDSGFYLCAWRGDSLNEAFFGQGTRLTVV.